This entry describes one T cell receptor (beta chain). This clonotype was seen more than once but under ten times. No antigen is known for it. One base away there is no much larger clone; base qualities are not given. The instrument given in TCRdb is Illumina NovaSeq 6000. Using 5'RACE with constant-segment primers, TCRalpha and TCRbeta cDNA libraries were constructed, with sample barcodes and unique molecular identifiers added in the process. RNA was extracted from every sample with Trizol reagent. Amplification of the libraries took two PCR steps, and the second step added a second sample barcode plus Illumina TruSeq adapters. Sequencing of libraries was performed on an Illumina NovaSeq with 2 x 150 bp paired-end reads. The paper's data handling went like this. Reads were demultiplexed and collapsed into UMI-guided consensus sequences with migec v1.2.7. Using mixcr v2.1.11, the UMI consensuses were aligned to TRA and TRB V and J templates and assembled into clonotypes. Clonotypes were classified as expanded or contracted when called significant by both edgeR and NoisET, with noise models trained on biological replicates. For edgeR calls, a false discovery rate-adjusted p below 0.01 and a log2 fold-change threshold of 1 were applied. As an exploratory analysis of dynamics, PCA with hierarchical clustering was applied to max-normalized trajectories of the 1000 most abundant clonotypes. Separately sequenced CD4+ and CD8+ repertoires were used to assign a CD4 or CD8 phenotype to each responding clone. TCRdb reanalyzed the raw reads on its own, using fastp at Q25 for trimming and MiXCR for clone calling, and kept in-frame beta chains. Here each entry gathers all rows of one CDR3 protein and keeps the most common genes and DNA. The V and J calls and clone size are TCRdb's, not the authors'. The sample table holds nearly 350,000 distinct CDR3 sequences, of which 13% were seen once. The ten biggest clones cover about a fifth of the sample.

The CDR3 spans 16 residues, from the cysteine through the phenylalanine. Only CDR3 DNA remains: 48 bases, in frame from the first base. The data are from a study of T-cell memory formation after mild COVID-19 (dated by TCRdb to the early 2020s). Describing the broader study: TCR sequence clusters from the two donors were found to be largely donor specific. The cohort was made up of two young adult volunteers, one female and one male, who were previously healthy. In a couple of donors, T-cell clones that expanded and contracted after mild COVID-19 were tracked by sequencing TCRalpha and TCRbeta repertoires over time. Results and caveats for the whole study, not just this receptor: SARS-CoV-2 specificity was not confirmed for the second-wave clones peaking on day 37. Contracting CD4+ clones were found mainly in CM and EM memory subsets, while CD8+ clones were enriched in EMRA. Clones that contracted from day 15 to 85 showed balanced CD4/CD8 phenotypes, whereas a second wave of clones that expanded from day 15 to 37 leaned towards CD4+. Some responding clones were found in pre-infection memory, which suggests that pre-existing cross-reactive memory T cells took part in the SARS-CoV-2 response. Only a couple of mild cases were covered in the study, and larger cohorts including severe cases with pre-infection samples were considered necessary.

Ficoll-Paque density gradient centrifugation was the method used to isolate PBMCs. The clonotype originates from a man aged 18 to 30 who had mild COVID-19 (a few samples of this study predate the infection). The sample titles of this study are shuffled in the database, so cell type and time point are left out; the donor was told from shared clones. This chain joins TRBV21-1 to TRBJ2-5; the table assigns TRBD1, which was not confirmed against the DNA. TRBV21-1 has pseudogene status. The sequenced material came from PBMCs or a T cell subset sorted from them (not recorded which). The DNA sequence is TGTGCCAGCAGCAAATGGTCCGGTGACAGACAAGAGACCCAGTACTTC. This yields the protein CASSKWSGDRQETQYF.